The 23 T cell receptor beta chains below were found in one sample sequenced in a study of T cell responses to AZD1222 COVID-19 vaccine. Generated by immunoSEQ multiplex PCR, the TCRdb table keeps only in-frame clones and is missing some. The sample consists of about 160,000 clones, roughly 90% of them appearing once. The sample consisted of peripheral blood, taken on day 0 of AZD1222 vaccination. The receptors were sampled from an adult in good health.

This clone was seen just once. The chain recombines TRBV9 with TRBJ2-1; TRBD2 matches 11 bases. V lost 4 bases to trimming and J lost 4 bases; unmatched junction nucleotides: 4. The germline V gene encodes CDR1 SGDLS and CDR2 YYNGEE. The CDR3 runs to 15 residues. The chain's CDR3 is CASSSTSGTYNEQFF. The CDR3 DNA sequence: TGTGCCAGCAGCTCGACTAGCGGGACTTACAATGAGCAGTTCTTC.

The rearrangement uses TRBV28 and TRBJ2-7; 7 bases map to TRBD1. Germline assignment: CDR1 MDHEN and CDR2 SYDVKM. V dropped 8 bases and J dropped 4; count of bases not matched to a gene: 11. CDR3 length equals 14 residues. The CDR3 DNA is TGTGCCAGCGGTAATACAGGGGTAGCTTACGAGCAGTACTTC. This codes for CASGNTGVAYEQYF.

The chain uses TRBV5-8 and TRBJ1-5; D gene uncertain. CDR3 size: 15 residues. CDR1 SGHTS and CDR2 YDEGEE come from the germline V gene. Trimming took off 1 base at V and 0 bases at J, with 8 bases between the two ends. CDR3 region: CASSLRGYSNQPQHF. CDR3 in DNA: TGTGCCAGCAGCTTGCGCGGCTATAGCAATCAGCCCCAGCATTTT.

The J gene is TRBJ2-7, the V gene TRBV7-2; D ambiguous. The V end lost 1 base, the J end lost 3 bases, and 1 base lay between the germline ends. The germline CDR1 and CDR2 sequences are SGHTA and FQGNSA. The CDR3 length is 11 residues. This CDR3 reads CASSLVYEQYF. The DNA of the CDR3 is TGTGCCAGCAGCTTAGTCTACGAGCAGTACTTC. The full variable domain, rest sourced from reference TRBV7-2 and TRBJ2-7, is GAGVSQSPSNKVTEKGKDVELRCDPISGHTALYWYRQSLGQGLEFLIYFQGNSAPDKSGLPSDRFSAERTGGSVSTLTIQRTQQEDSAVYLCASSLVYEQYFGPGTRLTVT.

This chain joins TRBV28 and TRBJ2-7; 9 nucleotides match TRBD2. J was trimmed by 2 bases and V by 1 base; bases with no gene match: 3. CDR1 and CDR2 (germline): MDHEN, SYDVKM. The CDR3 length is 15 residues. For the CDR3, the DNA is TGTGCCAGCAGTTTATATGCGGGAGGGGCCTACGAGCAGTACTTC. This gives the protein CASSLYAGGAYEQYF.

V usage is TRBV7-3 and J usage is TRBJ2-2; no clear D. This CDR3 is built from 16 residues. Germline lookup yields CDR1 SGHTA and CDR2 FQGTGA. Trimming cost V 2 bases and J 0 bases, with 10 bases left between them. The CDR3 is CASSLLDGANTGELFF. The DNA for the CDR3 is TGTGCCAGCAGCTTATTAGACGGAGCGAACACCGGGGAGCTGTTTTTT.

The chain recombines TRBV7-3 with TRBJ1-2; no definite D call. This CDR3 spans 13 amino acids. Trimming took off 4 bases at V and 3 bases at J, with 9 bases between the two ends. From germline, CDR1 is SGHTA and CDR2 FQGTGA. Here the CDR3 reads CASSSDGDYGYTF. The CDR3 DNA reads TGTGCCAGCAGCTCCGACGGAGACTATGGCTACACCTTC. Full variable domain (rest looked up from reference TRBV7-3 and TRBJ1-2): GAGVSQTPSNKVTEKGKYVELRCDPISGHTALYWYRQSLGQGPEFLIYFQGTGAADDSGLPNDRFFAVRPEGSVSTLKIQRTERGDSAVYLCASSSDGDYGYTFGSGTRLTVV.

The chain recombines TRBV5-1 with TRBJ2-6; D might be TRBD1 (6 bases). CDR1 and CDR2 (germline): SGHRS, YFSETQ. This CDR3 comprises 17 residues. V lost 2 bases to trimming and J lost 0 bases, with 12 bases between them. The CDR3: CASSFGQLDSGANVLTF. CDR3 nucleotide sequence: TGCGCCAGCAGCTTCGGACAGCTAGACTCTGGGGCCAACGTCCTGACTTTC.

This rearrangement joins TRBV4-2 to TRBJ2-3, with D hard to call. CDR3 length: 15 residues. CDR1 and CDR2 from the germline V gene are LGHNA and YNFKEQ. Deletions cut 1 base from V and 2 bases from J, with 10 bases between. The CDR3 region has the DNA TGTGCCAGCAGCCAAGGTCAGGCAGACACAGATACGCAGTATTTT. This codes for CASSQGQADTDTQYF.

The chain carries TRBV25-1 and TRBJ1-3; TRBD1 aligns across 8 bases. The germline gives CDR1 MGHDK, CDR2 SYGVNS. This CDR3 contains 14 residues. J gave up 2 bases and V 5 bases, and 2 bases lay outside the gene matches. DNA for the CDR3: TGTGCCAGCAGTAGGACAGGGACTGGAAACACCATATATTTT. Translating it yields CASSRTGTGNTIYF.

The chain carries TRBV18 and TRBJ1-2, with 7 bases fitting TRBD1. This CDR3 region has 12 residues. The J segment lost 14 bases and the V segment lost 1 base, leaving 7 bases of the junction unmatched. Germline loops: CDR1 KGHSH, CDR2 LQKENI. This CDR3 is CASSPRQGERTF. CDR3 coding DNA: TGTGCCAGCTCACCACGCCAGGGGGAGCGTACCTTC.

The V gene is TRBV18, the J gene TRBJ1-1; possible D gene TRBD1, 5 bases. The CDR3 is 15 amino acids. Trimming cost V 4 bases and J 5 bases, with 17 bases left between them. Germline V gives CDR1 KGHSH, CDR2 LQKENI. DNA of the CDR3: TGTGCCAGCTCACAACAGGCTCCCCCACGGACTGAAGCTTTCTTT. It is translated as CASSQQAPPRTEAFF.

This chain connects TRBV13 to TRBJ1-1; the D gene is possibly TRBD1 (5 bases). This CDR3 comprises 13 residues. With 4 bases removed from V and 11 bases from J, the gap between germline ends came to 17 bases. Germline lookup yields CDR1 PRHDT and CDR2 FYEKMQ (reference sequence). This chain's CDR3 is CASSSDQGKFAFF. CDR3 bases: TGTGCCAGCAGCTCAGACCAGGGAAAGTTCGCTTTCTTT.

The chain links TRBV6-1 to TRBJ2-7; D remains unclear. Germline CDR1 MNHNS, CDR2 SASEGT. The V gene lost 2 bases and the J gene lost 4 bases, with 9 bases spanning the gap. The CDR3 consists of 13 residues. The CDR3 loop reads CASSESLVYEQYF. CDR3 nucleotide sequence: TGTGCCAGCAGTGAATCGCTGGTATACGAGCAGTACTTC.

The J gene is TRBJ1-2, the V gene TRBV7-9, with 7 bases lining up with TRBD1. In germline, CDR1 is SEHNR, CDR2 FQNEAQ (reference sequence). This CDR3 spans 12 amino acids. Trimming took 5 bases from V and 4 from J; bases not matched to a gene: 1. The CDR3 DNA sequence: TGTGCCAGCAGCCGGGACAGCTATGGCTACACCTTC. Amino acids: CASSRDSYGYTF.

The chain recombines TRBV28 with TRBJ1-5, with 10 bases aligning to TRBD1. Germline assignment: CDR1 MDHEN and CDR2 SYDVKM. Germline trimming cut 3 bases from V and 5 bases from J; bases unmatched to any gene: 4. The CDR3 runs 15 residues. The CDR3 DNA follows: TGTGCCAGCAGTTTCGACAGGGGGCTGGATCAGCCCCAGCATTTT. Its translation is CASSFDRGLDQPQHF.

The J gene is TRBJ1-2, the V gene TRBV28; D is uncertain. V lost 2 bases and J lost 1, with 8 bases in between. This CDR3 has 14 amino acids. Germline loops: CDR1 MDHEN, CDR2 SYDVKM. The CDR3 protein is CASSLGLVNYGYTF. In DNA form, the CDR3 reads TGTGCCAGCAGTTTAGGTTTAGTTAACTATGGCTACACCTTC.

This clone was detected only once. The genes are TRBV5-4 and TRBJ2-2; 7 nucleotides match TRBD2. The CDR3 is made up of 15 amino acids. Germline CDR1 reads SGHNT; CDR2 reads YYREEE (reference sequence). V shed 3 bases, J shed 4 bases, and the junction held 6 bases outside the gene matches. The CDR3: CASSSGGDGTGELFF. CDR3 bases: TGTGCCAGCAGCTCTGGGGGGGATGGCACCGGGGAGCTGTTTTTT.

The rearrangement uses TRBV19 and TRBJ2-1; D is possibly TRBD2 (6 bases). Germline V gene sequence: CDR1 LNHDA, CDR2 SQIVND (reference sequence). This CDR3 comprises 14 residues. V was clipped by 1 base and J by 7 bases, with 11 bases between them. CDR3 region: CASSIAAGTNEQFF. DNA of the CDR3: TGTGCCAGTAGTATAGCGGCGGGGACTAATGAGCAGTTCTTC.

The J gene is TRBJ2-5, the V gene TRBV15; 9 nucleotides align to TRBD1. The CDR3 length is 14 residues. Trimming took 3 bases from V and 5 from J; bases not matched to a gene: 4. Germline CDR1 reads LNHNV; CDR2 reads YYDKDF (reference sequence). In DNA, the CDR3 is TGTGCCACCAGCAGGGGCGGACAGGGGGAGACCCAGTACTTC. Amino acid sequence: CATSRGGQGETQYF.

In DNA, the CDR3 is TGCAGCATCGCCGGGACAGGAAAAACATCCTACGAGCAGTACTTC. This translates into CSIAGTGKTSYEQYF. The rearrangement links TRBV29-1 to TRBJ2-7; 8 bases map to TRBD1. Trimming removed 8 bases from V and 1 base from J; junction bases left unmatched: 13. Per germline, CDR1 SQVTM and CDR2 ANQGSEA. This CDR3 has 15 amino acids.

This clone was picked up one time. The CDR3 DNA follows: TGTGCCACCCGGGACAGGGTCTACGAGCAGTACTTC. Protein: CATRDRVYEQYF. The J gene is TRBJ2-7, the V gene TRBV19, with 9 bases that match TRBD1. Trimming cost V 10 bases and J 3 bases; bases outside gene matches: 4. Germline-derived CDR1 and CDR2 are LNHDA and SQIVND (reference sequence). CDR3 length equals 12 residues. The full variable domain, rest sourced from reference TRBV19 and TRBJ2-7, is DGGITQSPKYLFRKEGQNVTLSCEQNLNHDAMYWYRQDPGQGLRLIYYSQIVNDFQKGDIAEGYSVSREKKESFPLTVTSAQKNPTAFYLCATRDRVYEQYFGPGTRLTVT.

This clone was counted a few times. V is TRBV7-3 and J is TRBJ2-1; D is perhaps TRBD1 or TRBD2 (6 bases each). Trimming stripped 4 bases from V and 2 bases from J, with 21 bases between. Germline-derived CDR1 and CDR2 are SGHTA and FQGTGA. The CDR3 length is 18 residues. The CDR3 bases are TGTGCCAGCAGCTCACATGGGGGGCCCGGGACGACCTACAATGAGCAGTTCTTC. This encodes CASSSHGGPGTTYNEQFF.